This T cell receptor (beta chain) was retrieved from a study of blood T cells in healthy people across ages. Across the study: About one barcoded beta molecule per two T cells was captured by template switching.

This clonotype was recorded a few times. Its antigen is currently unknown. Whole-study findings and limits: Diversity was higher, and naive CD4+ cells more numerous, in long-lived donors than in aged donors.

Through a sample-barcoded 5' primer and a J-beta primer mix, a second PCR was run for roughly 7 to 12 cycles. Each cDNA molecule carried a tag from a template-switch adaptor that contained 12 random nucleotides. MiXCR, applied by TCRdb to the 5' RACE reads, yields one record per CDR3 protein. The top ten clones hold over 15% of a sample with about 650,000 distinct CDR3 sequences, 32% of them seen once. Every participating donor contributed 8 to 10 milliliters of peripheral blood through a draw. Material for sequencing was blood. The sequence came from a woman older than 75 in good health.

The CDR3 here is CASSLFAGTNEKLFF. Written as DNA, the CDR3 is TGTGCCAGCAGTTTATTCGCGGGTACTAATGAAAAACTGTTTTTT. The V and J genes are TRBV27 and TRBJ1-4; no clear D. Germline V CDR1 and CDR2: MNHEY, SMNVEV (reference sequence). V shed 1 base and J shed 2 bases, with 8 bases lying between them. The CDR3 totals 15 residues.